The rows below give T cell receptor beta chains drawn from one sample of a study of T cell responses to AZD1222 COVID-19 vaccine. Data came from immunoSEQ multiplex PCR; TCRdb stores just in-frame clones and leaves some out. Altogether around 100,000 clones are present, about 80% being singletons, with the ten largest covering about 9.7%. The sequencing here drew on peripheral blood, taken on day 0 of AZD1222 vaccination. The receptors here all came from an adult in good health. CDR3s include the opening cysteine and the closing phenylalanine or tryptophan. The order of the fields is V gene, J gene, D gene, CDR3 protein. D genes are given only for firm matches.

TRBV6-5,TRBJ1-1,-,CASSYSRRLNTEAFF
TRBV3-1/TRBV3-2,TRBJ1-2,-,CASSHGSGGYTF
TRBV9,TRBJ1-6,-,CASSLDRFSVSPLHF
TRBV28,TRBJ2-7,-,CASTPFTAYEQYF
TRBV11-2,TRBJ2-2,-,CASSLDGMDTGELFF
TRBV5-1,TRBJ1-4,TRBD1,CASSSTGGPNEKLFF
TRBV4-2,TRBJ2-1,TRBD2,CASSQDIGTSMNEQFF
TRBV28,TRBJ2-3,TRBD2,CASRAPSGRHIRTQYF
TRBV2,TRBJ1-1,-,CASSSTGGATEAFF
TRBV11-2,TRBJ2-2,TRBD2,CASSLFGLAGGTGELFF
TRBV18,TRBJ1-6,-,CASSPRPAGPYNSPLHF
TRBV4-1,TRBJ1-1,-,CASSHRGSDTEAFF
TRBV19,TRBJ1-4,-,CASSMWQSNEKLFF
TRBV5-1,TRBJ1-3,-,CASSSQGSGNTIYF
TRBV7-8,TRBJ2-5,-,CASSLFGPETQYF
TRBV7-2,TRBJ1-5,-,CASSLGWGMGNQPQHF
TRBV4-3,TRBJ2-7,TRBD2,CASSQQLAGTYEQYF
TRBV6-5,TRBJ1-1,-,CASSYQGITEAFF
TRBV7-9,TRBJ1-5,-,CASSLEPHYSNQPQHF
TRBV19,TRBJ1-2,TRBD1,CASSMRVRGSYGYTF
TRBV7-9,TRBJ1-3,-,CASSFYSSSGNTIYF
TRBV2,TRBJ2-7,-,CASATEVSYEQYF
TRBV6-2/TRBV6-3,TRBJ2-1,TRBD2,CASSPRLAGVAVPNEQFF
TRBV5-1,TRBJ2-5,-,CASSLALHSPETQYF
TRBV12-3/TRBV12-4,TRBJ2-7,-,CASSLKQGVEQYF
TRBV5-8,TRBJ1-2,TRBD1,CASSLEGADDYGYTF